Given below is one T cell receptor beta chain in context. Germline V gene sequence: CDR1 SGHVS, CDR2 FQNEAQ. Unmatched junction bases numbered 2, after V lost 4 bases and J lost 1 base. This CDR3 comprises 15 residues. The data originate from a study of cytomegalovirus exposure and HLA in healthy donors. Sequencing was performed with immunoSEQ multiplex PCR; in TCRdb, only in-frame clones are kept and a portion is missing. The sample carries 150,000 to 200,000 clones, approximately 84% recorded once. The V gene is TRBV7-8, the J gene TRBJ2-7; 12 nucleotides agree with TRBD2. This TCR derives from a man aged 30-40 years in good health and CMV-seropositive. Sample: PBMCs. CDR3 residues: CASSSTSGGSYEQYF. The CDR3 nucleotides are TGTGCCAGCAGCTCCACTAGCGGGGGGTCCTACGAGCAGTACTTC.